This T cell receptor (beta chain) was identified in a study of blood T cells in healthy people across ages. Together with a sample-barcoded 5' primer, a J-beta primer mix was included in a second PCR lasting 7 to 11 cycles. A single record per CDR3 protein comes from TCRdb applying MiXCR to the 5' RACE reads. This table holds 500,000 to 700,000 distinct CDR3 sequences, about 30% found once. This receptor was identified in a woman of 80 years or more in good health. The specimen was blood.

CDR3 nucleotide sequence: TGTGCCAGCAGCTTAAAGAGGAGGGCTTTCTTT. It translates to CASSLKRRAFF. The rearrangement uses TRBV5-6 and TRBJ1-1; no definite D call. CDR1 and CDR2 from the germline V gene are SGHDT and YYEEEE. V lost 2 bases and J 11 bases, leaving 10 bases between the germline ends. This CDR3 has 11 residues.